This TCR beta chain emerged from a study of T cell repertoires in cytomegalovirus infection. Overall study context: Public TCR beta signatures provided an indication of both CMV infection and a matching HLA type.

TCRdb independently ran MiXCR on the reads; one entry per CDR3 protein. The table shows more than 400,000 distinct CDR3 sequences, with around 27% occurring only once. The TCR comes from a human donor in good health (CMV status not recorded). Some clones in this sample may be carry-over from other donors' samples. The sequencing sample was made of PBMCs.

DNA for the CDR3: TGTGCCAGCAGCCACAGGGGGCCCAGCTCCTACAATGAGCAGTTCTTC. It codes for CASSHRGPSSYNEQFF. The rearrangement links TRBV6-2 or TRBV6-3 to TRBJ2-1; 9 nucleotides match TRBD1. CDR1 MNHEY and CDR2 SVGEGT come from the germline V gene. J was trimmed by 0 bases and V by 6 bases; bases with no gene match: 6. The CDR3 totals 16 residues.